Listed below are T cell receptor beta chains from one sample, sequenced in a study of esophageal squamous cell carcinoma under preoperative chemotherapy. TCRdb processed the PCR reads anew with MiXCR; each CDR3 protein has one entry. The table has roughly 30,000 distinct CDR3 sequences, 52% seen once. Sampling was performed from a patient given preoperative chemotherapy. Source of these receptors: a human donor with esophageal squamous cell carcinoma. The donor label of this sample is uncertain. Both conserved end residues are part of each CDR3. D genes are given only for firm matches. Expanded clones get a size class; other rows say once, few or many, or leave the size out.

d_gene: NA
v_gene: TRBV12-3/TRBV12-4
j_gene: TRBJ1-2
abundance: many
CDR3nt: TGTGCCAGCAGTGAACCTGGTACGGGGAGAAATGGCTACACCTTC
CDR3aa: CASSEPGTGRNGYTF

d_gene: NA
v_gene: TRBV27
j_gene: TRBJ2-5
abundance: NA
CDR3nt: TGTGCCAGCAACCCTCGGTATAGTGGACTGCCACCCTATGAGGGCCAGTACTTC
CDR3aa: CASNPRYSGLPPYEGQYF

d_gene: NA
v_gene: TRBV12-5
j_gene: TRBJ2-7
abundance: many
CDR3nt: TGTGCTAGTGGTTTGGGGAATGCAGGGAATGAGCAGTACTTC
CDR3aa: CASGLGNAGNEQYF

d_gene: TRBD2
v_gene: TRBV6-2/TRBV6-3
j_gene: TRBJ2-5
abundance: once
CDR3nt: TGTGCCAGCAGTTACCCGACTAGCGGGAGTCGAGAGACCCAGTACTTC
CDR3aa: CASSYPTSGSRETQYF

d_gene: TRBD1
v_gene: TRBV7-2
j_gene: TRBJ2-7
abundance: NA
CDR3nt: TGTGCCAGCAGCTTGGACAGGGTCGACGAGCAGTACTTC
CDR3aa: CASSLDRVDEQYF

d_gene: NA
v_gene: TRBV12-3/TRBV12-4
j_gene: TRBJ2-5
abundance: NA
CDR3nt: TGTGCCAGCAGTTCGTCAGGGCCTTCGGAGACCCAGTACTTC
CDR3aa: CASSSSGPSETQYF

d_gene: TRBD2
v_gene: TRBV5-1
j_gene: TRBJ2-1
abundance: NA
CDR3nt: TGCGCCAGCAGCCCCGAGACTAGCATCTACAATGAGCAGTTCTTC
CDR3aa: CASSPETSIYNEQFF

d_gene: NA
v_gene: TRBV6-1
j_gene: TRBJ2-7
abundance: many
CDR3nt: TGTGCCAGCAGTGATGTTTTTTCGGGGAGCTACGAGCAGTACTTC
CDR3aa: CASSDVFSGSYEQYF

d_gene: NA
v_gene: TRBV6-5
j_gene: TRBJ2-3
abundance: medium-sized
CDR3nt: TGTGCCAGCAGTTATCGTGGAAGCACAGATACGCAGTATTTT
CDR3aa: CASSYRGSTDTQYF

d_gene: NA
v_gene: TRBV7-3
j_gene: TRBJ2-3
abundance: NA
CDR3nt: TGTGCCAGCAGCCCTGCCTACCCAGGGGCGGCAGATACGCAGTATTTT
CDR3aa: CASSPAYPGAADTQYF

d_gene: NA
v_gene: TRBV7-3
j_gene: TRBJ2-2
abundance: NA
CDR3nt: TGTGCCCGGGGCCTCCAGGCCGTGAGCACAGATGCGCTGTATTTT
CDR3aa: CARGLQAVSTDALYF

d_gene: NA
v_gene: TRBV7-6
j_gene: TRBJ2-3
abundance: NA
CDR3nt: TGTGCCAGCAGCGGGGGCGGGTACCCAGATACGCAGTACTTT
CDR3aa: CASSGGGYPDTQYF

d_gene: TRBD2
v_gene: TRBV7-8
j_gene: TRBJ2-4
abundance: once
CDR3nt: TGTGCCAGCAGCGACCCGGCGGGGGGAGCCGAAGATACGCAGTATTTC
CDR3aa: CASSDPAGGAEDTQYF

d_gene: TRBD2
v_gene: TRBV27
j_gene: TRBJ2-5
abundance: once
CDR3nt: TGTGCCAGCAGTCGTACTAGCGGGAGGGCACGGGAGACCCAGTACTTC
CDR3aa: CASSRTSGRARETQYF

d_gene: NA
v_gene: TRBV7-9
j_gene: TRBJ2-5
abundance: NA
CDR3nt: TGTGCCAGCAGCCCCGGGGGCGGGCGCTTGGGCACAGAGACCCAGTACTTC
CDR3aa: CASSPGGGRLGTETQYF

d_gene: TRBD2
v_gene: TRBV10-3
j_gene: TRBJ2-3
abundance: NA
CDR3nt: TGTGCGGGGAGTGCGGGACTAGCCCTCGATACCCAGTATTTC
CDR3aa: CAGSAGLALDTQYF

d_gene: NA
v_gene: TRBV5-6
j_gene: TRBJ2-5
abundance: NA
CDR3nt: TGTGCCAGCAGCTTTGGAGGGACCCAGTACTTC
CDR3aa: CASSFGGTQYF

d_gene: TRBD1
v_gene: TRBV6-1
j_gene: TRBJ2-5
abundance: few
CDR3nt: TGTGCCAGCAGTGAAGCCCAGAGGGTCAGGGGGTCGGAGACCCAGTACTTC
CDR3aa: CASSEAQRVRGSETQYF

d_gene: NA
v_gene: TRBV12-3/TRBV12-4
j_gene: TRBJ2-4
abundance: NA
CDR3nt: TGTGCCAGCCTGTCTAGCGCCAAAGATACTCAGTACTTC
CDR3aa: CASLSSAKDTQYF

d_gene: NA
v_gene: TRBV7-8
j_gene: TRBJ2-2
abundance: NA
CDR3nt: TGTGCCAGCAACCGCCTCCGGGGGGCGAGCACCGGGGCGCAGTTTTTT
CDR3aa: CASNRLRGASTGAQFF

d_gene: NA
v_gene: TRBV7-9
j_gene: TRBJ2-3
abundance: NA
CDR3nt: TGTGCGAGCAGCTTCTTGTCGCTCTGGTCGAAAAATACGCAGTATTTC
CDR3aa: CASSFLSLWSKNTQYF

d_gene: NA
v_gene: TRBV11-3
j_gene: TRBJ2-1
abundance: NA
CDR3nt: TGTGCCAGCAGCTTAGATTTCGGACCGGACAGTTCCCAGGGCAATGAGCAGTTCTTC
CDR3aa: CASSLDFGPDSSQGNEQFF

d_gene: TRBD2
v_gene: TRBV6-1
j_gene: TRBJ2-2
abundance: NA
CDR3nt: TGTGCCAGCAGCCCCCGGACTAGCGGACTCACCGGGGAGCTGTTTTTT
CDR3aa: CASSPRTSGLTGELFF

d_gene: NA
v_gene: TRBV7-8
j_gene: TRBJ2-1
abundance: few
CDR3nt: TGTGCCAGCAGCCCAGGACTGTGGCAGTTCTTC
CDR3aa: CASSPGLWQFF

d_gene: TRBD2
v_gene: TRBV7-2
j_gene: TRBJ2-5
abundance: NA
CDR3nt: TGTGCCAGCAGCGACGGGACTAGCGGCCGGGGGCCAGATACCCAGTACTTC
CDR3aa: CASSDGTSGRGPDTQYF

d_gene: TRBD2
v_gene: TRBV12-3/TRBV12-4
j_gene: TRBJ2-3
abundance: NA
CDR3nt: TGTGCCAGCAGCTCTCTAGCGGGGGCGAACACAGATACGCAGTATTTT
CDR3aa: CASSSLAGANTDTQYF

d_gene: NA
v_gene: TRBV7-6
j_gene: TRBJ2-3
abundance: NA
CDR3nt: TGTGCCAGCAGCTTTTCGGGGCTGGGGGCCAAAGATATTCAGTATTTC
CDR3aa: CASSFSGLGAKDIQYF

d_gene: NA
v_gene: TRBV7-8
j_gene: TRBJ2-1
abundance: few
CDR3nt: TGTGCCAGCAGCTGGAACAATGAGCAGTTCTTC
CDR3aa: CASSWNNEQFF

d_gene: NA
v_gene: TRBV11-3
j_gene: TRBJ2-2
abundance: medium-sized
CDR3nt: TGTGCCAGCAGCTCGCGGGTTAAGACCGGGGAGCTGTTTTTT
CDR3aa: CASSSRVKTGELFF

d_gene: TRBD2
v_gene: TRBV12-3/TRBV12-4
j_gene: TRBJ2-3
abundance: once
CDR3nt: TGTGCCAGCAGGGCTACTGGCGGGGGGGACAAAGATACGCAGTATTTT
CDR3aa: CASRATGGGDKDTQYF

d_gene: NA
v_gene: TRBV27
j_gene: TRBJ2-4
abundance: NA
CDR3nt: TGTGCGAGGCGTTACGGCACAGATACTCAGTATTTC
CDR3aa: CARRYGTDTQYF

d_gene: TRBD1
v_gene: TRBV7-2
j_gene: TRBJ2-7
abundance: few
CDR3nt: TGTGCCAGCAGCTTAAACCCGGGACAGGGTATCGATGAGCAGTACTTC
CDR3aa: CASSLNPGQGIDEQYF

d_gene: NA
v_gene: TRBV11-1
j_gene: TRBJ2-3
abundance: many
CDR3nt: TGTGCCAGCAGCTTGCGAATTTCAGATACGCAGTATTTT
CDR3aa: CASSLRISDTQYF

d_gene: NA
v_gene: TRBV6-4
j_gene: TRBJ2-3
abundance: NA
CDR3nt: TGTGCCAGCAGTGAGTCCCTGGAGGGGGCCACAGATACGCAGTATTTT
CDR3aa: CASSESLEGATDTQYF

d_gene: NA
v_gene: TRBV6-5
j_gene: TRBJ1-2
abundance: few
CDR3nt: TGTGCCAGCAGTTCCCAAGATGGCTACACCTTC
CDR3aa: CASSSQDGYTF

d_gene: TRBD2
v_gene: TRBV7-2
j_gene: TRBJ2-5
abundance: NA
CDR3nt: TGTGCCAGGGGCTACGGGGGGGGGGCCCGAGAGACCCAGTATTTC
CDR3aa: CARGYGGGARETQYF

d_gene: TRBD1
v_gene: TRBV6-1
j_gene: TRBJ2-2
abundance: NA
CDR3nt: TGTGCCAGCAGCGCCAGGGGACAGGGGGCGGGGACCGGGGAGCTGTTTTTT
CDR3aa: CASSARGQGAGTGELFF

d_gene: NA
v_gene: TRBV7-2
j_gene: TRBJ2-4
abundance: NA
CDR3nt: TGTGCGGGCAGCGTCGGCTTTGCCAAAAACACTCAGTACTTC
CDR3aa: CAGSVGFAKNTQYF

d_gene: TRBD2
v_gene: TRBV12-3/TRBV12-4
j_gene: TRBJ2-7
abundance: NA
CDR3nt: TGTGCCAGCAGCCCCGGGGGTGCGGCGGGGGGCGAGCAGTACTTC
CDR3aa: CASSPGGAAGGEQYF

d_gene: NA
v_gene: TRBV27
j_gene: TRBJ1-1
abundance: many
CDR3nt: TGTGCCAGCAGTTTATACCATAACACTGAAGCTTTCTTT
CDR3aa: CASSLYHNTEAFF

d_gene: NA
v_gene: TRBV12-3/TRBV12-4
j_gene: TRBJ2-1
abundance: few
CDR3nt: TGTGCCAGCAGTTTCAGTCAGTTCAATGAGCAGTTCTTC
CDR3aa: CASSFSQFNEQFF

d_gene: TRBD2
v_gene: TRBV7-6
j_gene: TRBJ2-2
abundance: medium-sized
CDR3nt: TGTGCCAGCAGCTTAGTTATTAGCGGGGGGGCGAACACCGGGGAGCTGTTTTTT
CDR3aa: CASSLVISGGANTGELFF

d_gene: TRBD2
v_gene: TRBV7-6
j_gene: TRBJ2-3
abundance: NA
CDR3nt: TGTGCCAGCAGCTCGCGGGGGGCCAAAGATATGCAGTATTTC
CDR3aa: CASSSRGAKDMQYF

d_gene: TRBD2
v_gene: TRBV18
j_gene: TRBJ2-5
abundance: NA
CDR3nt: TGTGCCAGCTCACCCCCATGGGGAGGGAGCGAGACCCAGTACTTC
CDR3aa: CASSPPWGGSETQYF

d_gene: NA
v_gene: TRBV11-2
j_gene: TRBJ2-3
abundance: few
CDR3nt: TGTGCCAGCAGCTCCTGGGAGTTTAGCACAGATACGCAGTATTTT
CDR3aa: CASSSWEFSTDTQYF

d_gene: TRBD2
v_gene: TRBV11-3
j_gene: TRBJ2-7
abundance: NA
CDR3nt: TGTGCCAGCAGCTACAGACTAGCGGGAGACTACGAGCAGTACTTC
CDR3aa: CASSYRLAGDYEQYF

d_gene: NA
v_gene: TRBV12-5
j_gene: TRBJ2-1
abundance: NA
CDR3nt: TGTGCTAGTGGTTTCGGGGATTCCTACAATGAGCAGTTCTTC
CDR3aa: CASGFGDSYNEQFF

d_gene: NA
v_gene: TRBV12-3/TRBV12-4
j_gene: TRBJ2-3
abundance: many
CDR3nt: TGTGCCAGCAGTAGAACCACAGATACGCAGTATTTT
CDR3aa: CASSRTTDTQYF

d_gene: NA
v_gene: TRBV7-8
j_gene: TRBJ2-2
abundance: NA
CDR3nt: TGTGCCAGCAGCCGCCTAGGGGGGGCAAGCACCGATGAGCTGTATTTT
CDR3aa: CASSRLGGASTDELYF

d_gene: TRBD2
v_gene: TRBV11-2
j_gene: TRBJ2-7
abundance: NA
CDR3nt: TGTGCCAGCAGCTTCACCGGGACTACCTCCTACGAGCAGTACTTC
CDR3aa: CASSFTGTTSYEQYF

d_gene: NA
v_gene: TRBV7-8
j_gene: TRBJ2-7
abundance: NA
CDR3nt: TGTGCCAGCAGACCCCGGGCGAGGTACAATGAGCAGTACTTC
CDR3aa: CASRPRARYNEQYF

d_gene: NA
v_gene: TRBV6-1
j_gene: TRBJ1-6
abundance: many
CDR3nt: TGTGCCAGCAGTCTGACCTCGACAGAGCCTAATTCACCCCTCCACTTT
CDR3aa: CASSLTSTEPNSPLHF

d_gene: NA
v_gene: TRBV19
j_gene: TRBJ1-2
abundance: once
CDR3nt: TGTGCCACTACCCACCCCGGGGATTACAAAGGCTATGGCTACACCTTC
CDR3aa: CATTHPGDYKGYGYTF

d_gene: TRBD2
v_gene: TRBV6-1
j_gene: TRBJ2-7
abundance: many
CDR3nt: TGTGCCAGCAGTAAAACTAGCGGGGGGGCCGGTGAGCAGTACTTC
CDR3aa: CASSKTSGGAGEQYF